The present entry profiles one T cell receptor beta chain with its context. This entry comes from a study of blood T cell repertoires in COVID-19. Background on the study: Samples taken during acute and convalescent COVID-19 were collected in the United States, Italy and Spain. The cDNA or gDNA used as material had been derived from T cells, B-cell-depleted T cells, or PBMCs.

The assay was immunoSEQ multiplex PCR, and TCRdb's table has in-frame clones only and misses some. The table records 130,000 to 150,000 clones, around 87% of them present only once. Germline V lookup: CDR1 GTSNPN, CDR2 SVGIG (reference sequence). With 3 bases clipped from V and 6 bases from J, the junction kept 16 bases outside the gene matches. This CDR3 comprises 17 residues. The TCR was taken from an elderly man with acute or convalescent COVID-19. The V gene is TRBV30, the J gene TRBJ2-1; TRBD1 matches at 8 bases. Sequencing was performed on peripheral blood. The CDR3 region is CAWSSLAAGGVINEQFF. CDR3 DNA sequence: TGTGCCTGGAGCTCCCTCGCCGCAGGGGGCGTTATCAATGAGCAGTTCTTC.